This T cell receptor (beta chain) was sequenced in a study of human T cells and chemical hapten exposure (dated by TCRdb to the early 2020s). At the level of the whole study: For sensitization, 2% DPC in acetone was applied to a 2 cm by 2 cm area of upper inner arm skin. Weekly therapeutic DPC doses were additionally applied to the scalp of patients throughout the roughly 24-week study period. Patch testing was performed on the upper back with Finn chambers containing 0.01% DPC, and the patch tests were scored after 6 days according to International Contact Dermatitis Research Group standards. The patient cohort, mostly female, included alopecia areata with under or over 50% scalp involvement, alopecia totalis and alopecia universalis. Libraries were pooled for sequencing, and variation in per-sample TCR yields was attributed mainly to small differences in library volumes within the pool. In alopecia patients, the study followed how the peripheral blood TCR repertoire changed in vivo over primary and secondary sensitization to diphenylcyclopropenone (DPC), a hapten. Patient blood was sampled pre-sensitization (week 0) and at 2, 6 and about 24 weeks after DPC sensitization. Blood for TCR sequencing was provided by twenty-nine alopecia patients at one to four time points (pre-sensitization, 2, 6 and 24 weeks).

The germline V gene provides CDR1 SGHVS and CDR2 FNYEAQ. Trimmed from V: 7 bases; trimmed from J: 2 bases; junction bases lacking a gene match: 3. The CDR3 numbers 15 residues from cysteine through phenylalanine. Only the CDR3 DNA is retained, 45 bases long and in frame from the first base. The library was made by RACE. These reads were obtained on a NextSeq 500. Library preparation attached unique molecular identifiers to individual cDNA molecules for quantitative, reproducible TCR counting. For every blood RNA sample, sequencing covered both the TCR alpha and TCR beta chains. Concerning the study's data processing: The median number of TCRs per sample was 90,000 to 100,000, ranging from about 23,224 to 700,000. V, J and CDR3 annotation of the TCR reads was performed with the Decombinator software suite. To make PS versus PT1 abundance plots, every sample was subsampled to the same number of TCRs (28,000). TCRs were defined as expanded if absent before sensitization and observed at least eight times at the 2-week time point. Using fastp at Q25 and MiXCR, TCRdb reprocessed the public reads and kept productive beta chains. Rows are combined by CDR3 protein, so each entry shows the most common genes and DNA. TCRdb's processing, not the authors' own work, is the source of the V and J calls. This sample is represented by 150,000 to 200,000 distinct CDR3 sequences; about 22% of them were singletons. The leading ten clones occupy 2% to 2.5% of the sample.

General conclusions and limits of the study: After repeated subsampling, changes were observed in the strength of the expansion versus patch-test correlation and in the threshold at which the correlation became significant. Patch test score correlated positively with the number of PT1 expanded TCRs, reaching significance at thresholds 8, 16 and 32 but not at 4. All patients had alopecia, a presumed autoimmune disease, so their immune response might differ from that of healthy individuals. Compared with pre-sensitization or healthy control sets, expanded TCRs formed significantly more large CDR3 similarity clusters, which is consistent with antigen-driven responses. No change with DPC sensitization was found in the number of TCRs above 1 in 1000 frequency, and no evidence of global repertoire structure alterations was found.

Compared with the rest of its sample, this clonotype is medium-sized (0.01 to 0.1%). The antigen it recognizes is unknown. Base quality data are lacking; no much larger clone is found one base away. Read against the paper, the sample's time point label means: patch test 3, about 24 weeks after DPC sensitization. The treatment or condition label for this specimen denotes: therapeutic diphenylcyclopropenone sensitization with weekly scalp DPC. At each patch-test visit, blood was drawn before the patch test was applied. Patients were eligible if aged 18 to 70, diagnosed with alopecia and judged suitable for DPC therapy, and pregnant patients were excluded. Total RNA was extracted from unfractionated whole blood that had been collected in Tempus Blood RNA tubes.

This TCR came from a woman aged 40 to 55 with alopecia areata. Some clones in this sample may be carry-over from other donors' samples. The rearranged chain carries TRBV7-6 and TRBJ1-4, and TRBD1 aligns with 11 junction nucleotides. The sequences come from whole blood, collected in connection with sensitization to the hapten diphenylcyclopropenone (DPC). The nucleotide sequence is TGTGCCAGCAAGGACAGGGGGCATACTAATGAAAAACTGTTTTTT. Its coded protein is CASKDRGHTNEKLFF.